This TCR beta chain comes out of a study of T cells in tumors after PD-1 blockade. Concerning this clone itself: Its antigen is currently unknown.

Study-wide results and caveats: Peripheral recruitment is suggested, as some novel exhausted tumor clones were in pre-treatment blood.

Method: immunoSEQ multiplex PCR; TCRdb's copy keeps in-frame clones and lacks some. The sample carries 13,000 to 15,000 clones, around 68% recorded once. This sample comprised tumor tissue, obtained after anti-PD-1 treatment. The TCR sequence derives from a human donor with cutaneous squamous cell carcinoma.

Here the CDR3 reads CASSVETRVIYEQYF. For the CDR3, the DNA is TGTGCCAGCAGCGTGGAAACCAGGGTGATCTACGAGCAGTACTTC. The chain has TRBV9 and TRBJ2-7; a possible D gene is TRBD1 (5 bases). CDR1 is SGDLS and CDR2 is YYNGEE in the germline V gene. V was trimmed by 2 bases and J by 3 bases, leaving 15 bases between them. This CDR3 is 15 amino acids long. Full variable domain (remainder filled in from reference TRBV9 and TRBJ2-7): DSGVTQTPKHLITATGQRVTLRCSPRSGDLSVYWYQQSLDQGLQFLIQYYNGEERAKGNILERFSAQQFPDLHSELNLSSLELGDSALYFCASSVETRVIYEQYFGPGTRLTVT.